This T cell receptor (beta chain) came from a study of early T cells in non-severe SARS-CoV-2 infection (dated by TCRdb to about 2021). Concerning the study at large: Because TCR sequencing was done on bulk RNA from unsorted whole blood, the alpha and beta chains could not be paired.

The germline V gene sets CDR1 to SGHDT and CDR2 to YYEEEE. V sheds 2 bases and J sheds 1 base, leaving 13 bases between their ends. From cysteine to phenylalanine, the CDR3 is 16 amino acids long. The read is trimmed to its CDR3 DNA, 48 bases read in frame from base 1. Libraries came from 5' RACE. TCRdb shows the sequencer as NextSeq 500. Unique molecular identifiers were attached to individual cDNA molecules in the TCR library protocol so that sequencing error and PCR bias could be corrected. Both TCR alpha and beta chains were sequenced, and tight co-correlation was observed between alpha and beta sequence abundances in each sample. On the study's bioinformatics: Decombinator V4 was used to perform V gene, J gene and CDR3 annotation of TCR sequences. TCRs were defined as expanded if a significant change between any two time points was detected under a Poisson model with p below 0.0001. TCR abundances were normalised to the total number of TCRs sequenced per sample and expressed as counts per million. TRAV1-2 paired with TRAJ12, TRAJ20 or TRAJ33 defined MAIT TCRs, while TRAV10 paired with TRAJ18 defined iNKT TCRs. VDJdb, accessed on 1 November 2021, was searched for TCRs annotated for CMV, EBV and SARS-CoV-2, and TCRs annotated for more than one antigen were excluded. Clones were called with MiXCR by TCRdb after fastp trimmed the public reads at Q25, and only in-frame beta chains were retained. One record per CDR3 amino acid sequence lists the most common genes and DNA. The V and J calls come from TCRdb's annotation, not from the publication. This sample is represented by fewer than 60,000 distinct CDR3 sequences; around 10% of them were singletons. The ten largest clones capture less than 15% of the sample.

The study was a case-control design nested within a healthcare worker cohort in London, UK, with weekly nasopharyngeal swab PCR tests and blood sampling. Healthcare workers were recruited during the week of the UK lockdown, between 23 and 31 March 2020, and followed weekly for up to roughly 15 weeks. The sample holds one count of this clonotype. Its antigen is currently not known. Per-base quality was not reported, and no clone a single base away is much larger than it. One read provides weak support. Points the paper makes about the study in general: VDJdb matching was skewed toward anti-spike CD8 responses, so virus-specific expansions were likely underestimated and private and CD4 specificities were missed.

Sequenced material: whole blood. The source is an adult who was a healthcare worker with PCR-confirmed SARS-CoV-2 infection or an uninfected control (not recorded which). The receptor chain draws on TRBV5-6 and TRBJ2-1; no D gene can be assigned with confidence. CDR3 protein: CASSFLGLKSYNEQFF. At the DNA level, the sequence is TGTGCCAGCAGCTTCCTCGGCCTTAAGTCCTACAATGAGCAGTTCTTC.